These T cell receptor beta chains were read from a single sample in a study of cytomegalovirus exposure and HLA in healthy donors. Clones were sequenced by immunoSEQ multiplex PCR, and TCRdb holds only the in-frame ones, with some missing. The table lists roughly 160,000 clones, approximately 73% of them singletons. The sample taken for sequencing was PBMCs. Receptors were obtained from a woman aged 18-35 years in good health and CMV-seropositive. CDR3s include the opening cysteine and the closing phenylalanine or tryptophan. Fields, in order: J gene, D gene, V gene, clone size, CDR3 protein, CDR3 DNA. The D gene is left open where the match is weak. Some rows have no size entry. The others give once, few or many, or a class for an expanded clone.

TRBJ2-2	TRBD1	TRBV29-1	few	CSVRQGADTGELFF	TGCAGCGTTAGACAGGGGGCGGACACCGGGGAGCTGTTTTTT
TRBJ2-7	TRBD2	TRBV14	NA	CASSHKVWGAGDYEQYF	TGTGCCAGCAGCCACAAAGTTTGGGGAGCGGGGGACTACGAGCAGTACTTC
TRBJ2-2	NA	TRBV7-9	NA	CASSLSLGLPGELFF	TGTGCCAGCAGCTTATCCCTGGGACTTCCCGGGGAGCTGTTTTTT
TRBJ2-2	NA	TRBV5-6	few	CASSLDTGNTGELFF	TGTGCCAGCAGCTTGGACACAGGAAACACCGGGGAGCTGTTTTTT
TRBJ1-2	NA	TRBV18	few	CASSQVPGGADPNYGYTF	TGTGCCAGCTCACAAGTCCCGGGGGGGGCCGATCCTAACTATGGCTACACCTTC
TRBJ1-1	TRBD1	TRBV6-6	NA	CASSYGTGREAFF	TGTGCCAGCAGTTATGGGACAGGGCGTGAAGCTTTCTTT
TRBJ2-1	NA	TRBV20-1	NA	CSAPVSNEQFF	TGCAGTGCCCCGGTTAGCAATGAGCAGTTCTTC
TRBJ1-4	NA	TRBV18	NA	CASSLEKGGINEKLFF	TGTGCCAGCTCGCTCGAAAAGGGGGGGATTAATGAAAAACTGTTTTTT
TRBJ2-1	TRBD2	TRBV13	NA	CASSLSGGLYNEQFF	TGTGCCAGCAGCTTAAGCGGGGGCCTATACAATGAGCAGTTCTTC
TRBJ2-5	TRBD2	TRBV28	NA	CASVSSGAKTQYF	TGTGCCAGCGTATCTAGCGGGGCGAAGACCCAGTACTTC
TRBJ2-2	NA	TRBV9	NA	CASSAYDGGGGELFF	TGTGCCAGCAGCGCATACGACGGGGGTGGCGGGGAGCTGTTTTTT
TRBJ1-1	TRBD1	TRBV29-1	once	CSAPGGTTEAFF	TGCAGCGCCCCAGGGGGCACCACTGAAGCTTTCTTT
TRBJ2-3	NA	TRBV5-1	few	CASSLGGVGTDTQYF	TGCGCCAGCAGCTTGGGGGGGGTGGGCACAGATACGCAGTATTTT
TRBJ1-5	NA	TRBV4-3	NA	CASSQGHPSNQPQHF	TGCGCCAGCAGCCAAGGGCATCCTAGCAATCAGCCCCAGCATTTT
TRBJ1-4	TRBD1	TRBV6-5	NA	CASSSWTGEKGLFF	TGTGCCAGCAGTTCATGGACAGGGGAGAAAGGACTGTTTTTT
TRBJ1-2	TRBD1	TRBV27	NA	CASSYSTGMDGYTF	TGTGCCAGCAGTTATTCGACAGGGATGGATGGCTACACCTTC
TRBJ1-2	NA	TRBV30	NA	CAWSSTYGYTF	TGTGCCTGGAGTTCTACCTATGGCTACACCTTC
TRBJ2-1	NA	TRBV7-2	NA	CASSAETSSNEQFF	TGTGCCAGCAGCGCGGAGACTAGTAGTAATGAGCAGTTCTTC
TRBJ1-1	NA	TRBV27	NA	CASSSRVGKTEAFF	TGTGCCAGCAGTAGCAGGGTTGGAAAAACTGAAGCTTTCTTT
TRBJ2-5	NA	TRBV5-4	few	CASSQAGQETQYF	TGTGCCAGCAGCCAGGCGGGTCAAGAGACCCAGTACTTC
TRBJ2-7	TRBD2	TRBV7-3	NA	CASSFQRGYEQYF	TGTGCCAGCAGCTTTCAGCGGGGATACGAGCAGTACTTC
TRBJ1-3	NA	TRBV9	few	CASSVGGHHYSGNTIYF	TGTGCCAGCAGCGTAGGGGGACACCATTACTCTGGAAACACCATATATTTT
TRBJ1-5	TRBD1	TRBV6-6	NA	CASSSGQGSQPQHF	TGTGCCAGCAGCTCCGGACAGGGTAGTCAGCCCCAGCATTTT
TRBJ2-7	NA	TRBV18	NA	CASSPGQYSSYEQYF	TGTGCCAGCTCACCAGGGCAGTACAGCTCCTACGAGCAGTACTTC
TRBJ2-2	NA	TRBV30	NA	CAWTGYTGELFF	TGTGCCTGGACAGGGTACACCGGGGAGCTGTTTTTT
TRBJ2-2	TRBD2	TRBV19	NA	CASKGLAGGSTGELFF	TGTGCCAGTAAAGGACTAGCGGGGGGCTCCACCGGGGAGCTGTTTTTT
TRBJ1-2	NA	TRBV14	NA	CASSQVAGNYGYTF	TGTGCCAGCAGCCAAGTCGCAGGGAACTATGGCTACACCTTC
TRBJ1-2	NA	TRBV19	NA	CASILVRGGYTF	TGTGCCAGTATTCTAGTCAGGGGTGGCTACACCTTC
TRBJ2-5	TRBD1	TRBV11-1	few	CASSLAVGQSQETQYF	TGTGCCAGCAGCTTAGCGGTGGGACAGAGCCAAGAGACCCAGTACTTC
TRBJ2-1	NA	TRBV2	NA	CASSELRDEQFF	TGTGCCAGCAGTGAACTCAGGGATGAGCAGTTCTTC
TRBJ1-1	NA	TRBV5-6	NA	CASSLWGGAAEAFF	TGTGCCAGCAGCTTGTGGGGCGGGGCGGCTGAAGCTTTCTTT
TRBJ1-1	NA	TRBV18	few	CASSPDPRGTEAFF	TGTGCCAGCTCACCGGACCCAAGGGGGACTGAAGCTTTCTTT
TRBJ2-3	TRBD2	TRBV5-1	NA	CASSAGTRNWDTQYF	TGCGCCAGCAGCGCCGGGACTAGGAATTGGGATACGCAGTATTTT
TRBJ1-4	TRBD1	TRBV27	NA	CASSPWDRGGEKLFF	TGTGCCAGCAGTCCATGGGACAGGGGGGGAGAAAAACTGTTTTTT
TRBJ1-2	NA	TRBV5-4	NA	CASSSPGVGNYGYTF	TGTGCCAGCAGCTCACCGGGAGTCGGCAACTATGGCTACACCTTC
TRBJ1-2	NA	TRBV7-9	NA	CSTDTRTWGEGYTF	TGTTCCACCGACACCAGGACGTGGGGCGAGGGCTACACCTTC
TRBJ2-5	TRBD2	TRBV4-3	NA	CASSQGWGGQETQYF	TGCGCCAGCAGCCAAGGCTGGGGGGGGCAAGAGACCCAGTACTTC
TRBJ1-5	NA	TRBV10-3	NA	CAISESRGSPNQPQHF	TGTGCCATCAGTGAGTCTCGAGGTTCCCCCAATCAGCCCCAGCATTTT
TRBJ2-7	TRBD1	TRBV4-3	NA	CASSLNPGQGAYEQYF	TGCGCCAGCAGCCTTAATCCGGGACAGGGGGCGTACGAGCAGTACTTC
TRBJ2-7	NA	TRBV5-6	NA	CASSFPGSLSSYEQYF	TGTGCCAGCAGCTTTCCCGGGTCTCTTAGCTCCTACGAGCAGTACTTC
TRBJ1-6	TRBD1	TRBV6-5	once	CASSYRSGTGHSPLHF	TGTGCCAGCAGTTACCGCTCCGGGACAGGTCATTCACCCCTCCACTTT
TRBJ2-1	TRBD2	TRBV7-9	few	CASSLGTSGENEQFF	TGTGCCAGCAGCTTAGGTACTAGCGGGGAAAATGAGCAGTTCTTC
TRBJ1-1	NA	TRBV13	NA	CASSLGGATEAFF	TGTGCCAGCAGCCTCGGGGGGGCGACTGAAGCTTTCTTT
TRBJ1-1	NA	TRBV7-9	NA	CASSYQGIGEAFF	TGTGCCAGCAGTTATCAGGGGATCGGTGAAGCTTTCTTT
TRBJ1-2	TRBD1	TRBV10-3	NA	CAISEGTGGGGYTF	TGTGCCATCAGTGAGGGGACAGGGGGGGGTGGCTACACCTTC